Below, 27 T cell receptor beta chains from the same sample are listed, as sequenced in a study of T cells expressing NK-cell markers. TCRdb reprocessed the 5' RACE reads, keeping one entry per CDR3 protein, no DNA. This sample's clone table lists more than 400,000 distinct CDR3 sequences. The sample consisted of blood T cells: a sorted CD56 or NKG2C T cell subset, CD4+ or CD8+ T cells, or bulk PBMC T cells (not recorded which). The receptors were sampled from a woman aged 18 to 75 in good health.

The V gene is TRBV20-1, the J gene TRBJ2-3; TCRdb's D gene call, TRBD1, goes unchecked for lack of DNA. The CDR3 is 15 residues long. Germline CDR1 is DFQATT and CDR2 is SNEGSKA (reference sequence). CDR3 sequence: CSAREETGVTDTQYF.

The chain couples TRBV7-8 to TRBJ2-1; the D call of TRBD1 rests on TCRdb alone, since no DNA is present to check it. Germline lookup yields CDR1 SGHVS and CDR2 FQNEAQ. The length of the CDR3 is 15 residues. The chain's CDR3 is CASRFSGGAKDEQFF.

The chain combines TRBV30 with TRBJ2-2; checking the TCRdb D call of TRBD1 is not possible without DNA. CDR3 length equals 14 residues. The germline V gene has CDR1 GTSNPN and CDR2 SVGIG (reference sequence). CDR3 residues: CAWSAPGNTGELFF.

CDR3 region: CSASNPPEGYTF. The chain joins TRBV20-1 to TRBJ1-2; TCRdb's D gene call, TRBD1, goes unchecked for lack of DNA. CDR3 length: 12 residues. The germline V gene encodes CDR1 DFQATT and CDR2 SNEGSKA (reference sequence).

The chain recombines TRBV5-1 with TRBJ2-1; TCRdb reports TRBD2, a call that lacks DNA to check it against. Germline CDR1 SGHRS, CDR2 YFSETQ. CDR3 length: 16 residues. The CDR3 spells CASSQATTSGYNEQFF.

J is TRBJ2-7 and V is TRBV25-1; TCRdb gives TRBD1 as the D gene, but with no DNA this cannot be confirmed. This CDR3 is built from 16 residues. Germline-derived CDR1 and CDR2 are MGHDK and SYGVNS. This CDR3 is CASRGSRELGSYEQYF.

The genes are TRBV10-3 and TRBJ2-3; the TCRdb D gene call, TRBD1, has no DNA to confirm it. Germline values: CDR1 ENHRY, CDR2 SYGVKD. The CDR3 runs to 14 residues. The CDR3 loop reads CAISEKRDDGTQYF.

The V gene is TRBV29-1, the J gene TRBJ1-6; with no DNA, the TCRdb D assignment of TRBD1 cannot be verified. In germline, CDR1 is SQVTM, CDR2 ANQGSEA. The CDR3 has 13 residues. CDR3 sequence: CSVSSGGDSPLHF.

The CDR3 loop reads CASRSGDHTDTQYF. This chain connects TRBV6-2 or TRBV6-3 to TRBJ2-3; TCRdb reports TRBD1, a call that lacks DNA to check it against. Germline V gene sequence: CDR1 MNHEY, CDR2 SVGEGT. The CDR3 consists of 14 residues.

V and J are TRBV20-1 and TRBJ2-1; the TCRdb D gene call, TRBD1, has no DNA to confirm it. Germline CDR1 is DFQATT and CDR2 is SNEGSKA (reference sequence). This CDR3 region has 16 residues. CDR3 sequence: CSARVDKQGGNNEQFF.

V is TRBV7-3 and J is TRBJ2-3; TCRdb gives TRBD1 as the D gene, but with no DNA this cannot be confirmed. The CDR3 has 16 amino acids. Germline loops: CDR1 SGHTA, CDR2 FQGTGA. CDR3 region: CASSYNRDAFGDTQYF.

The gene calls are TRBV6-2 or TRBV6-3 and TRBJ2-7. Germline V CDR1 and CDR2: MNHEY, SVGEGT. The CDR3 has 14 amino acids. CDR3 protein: CASTHWSGSYEQYF.

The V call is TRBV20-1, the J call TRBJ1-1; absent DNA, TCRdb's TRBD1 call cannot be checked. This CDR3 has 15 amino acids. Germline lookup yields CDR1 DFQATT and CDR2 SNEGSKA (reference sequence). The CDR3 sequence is CSARRQGHGNTEAFF.

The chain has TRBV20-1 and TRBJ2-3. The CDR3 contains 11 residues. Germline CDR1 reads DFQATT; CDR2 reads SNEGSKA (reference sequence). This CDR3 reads CSARGGGTQYF.

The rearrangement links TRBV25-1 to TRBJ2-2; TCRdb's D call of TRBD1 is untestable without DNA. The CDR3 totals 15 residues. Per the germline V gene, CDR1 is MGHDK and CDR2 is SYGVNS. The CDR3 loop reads CASSDPGHNTGELFF.

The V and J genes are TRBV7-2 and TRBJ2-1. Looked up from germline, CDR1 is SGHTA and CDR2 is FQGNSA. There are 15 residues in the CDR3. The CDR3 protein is CASSLSRITYNEQFF.

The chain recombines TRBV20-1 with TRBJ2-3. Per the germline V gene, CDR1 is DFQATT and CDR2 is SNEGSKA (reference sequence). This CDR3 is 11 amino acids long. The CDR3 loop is CSAKHTDTQYF.

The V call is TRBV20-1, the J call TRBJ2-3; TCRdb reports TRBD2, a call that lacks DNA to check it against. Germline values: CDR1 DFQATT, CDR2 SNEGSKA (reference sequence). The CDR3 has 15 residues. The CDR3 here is CSASRSGGYTDTQYF.

CDR3: CATGPGSGTVDTQYF. J is TRBJ2-3 and V is TRBV15; TCRdb's D gene call, TRBD2, goes unchecked for lack of DNA. There are 15 residues in the CDR3. Germline CDR1 reads LNHNV; CDR2 reads YYDKDF (reference sequence). The full variable domain, rest sourced from reference TRBV15 and TRBJ2-3, is DAMVIQNPRYQVTQFGKPVTLSCSQTLNHNVMYWYQQKSSQAPKLLFHYYDKDFNNEADTPDNFQSRRPNTSFCFLDIRSPGLGDTAMYLCATGPGSGTVDTQYFGPGTRLTVL.

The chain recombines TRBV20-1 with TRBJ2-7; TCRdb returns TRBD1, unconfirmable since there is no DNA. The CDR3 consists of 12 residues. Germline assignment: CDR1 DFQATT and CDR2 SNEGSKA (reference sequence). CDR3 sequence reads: CSAREGGYEQYF.

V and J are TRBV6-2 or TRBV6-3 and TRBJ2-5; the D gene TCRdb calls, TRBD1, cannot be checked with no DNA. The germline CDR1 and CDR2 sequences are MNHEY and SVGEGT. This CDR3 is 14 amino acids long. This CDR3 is CASSPVPDQETQYF.

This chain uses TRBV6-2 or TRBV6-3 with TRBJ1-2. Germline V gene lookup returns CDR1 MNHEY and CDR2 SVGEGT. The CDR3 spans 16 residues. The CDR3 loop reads CASSYPPRRTNYGYTF.

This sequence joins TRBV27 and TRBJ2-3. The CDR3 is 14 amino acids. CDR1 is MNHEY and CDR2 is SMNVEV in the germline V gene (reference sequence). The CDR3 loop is CASSANPSTDTQYF.

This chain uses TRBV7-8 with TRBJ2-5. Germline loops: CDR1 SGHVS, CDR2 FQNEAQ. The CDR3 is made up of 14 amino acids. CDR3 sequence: CASSLDYYQETQYF.

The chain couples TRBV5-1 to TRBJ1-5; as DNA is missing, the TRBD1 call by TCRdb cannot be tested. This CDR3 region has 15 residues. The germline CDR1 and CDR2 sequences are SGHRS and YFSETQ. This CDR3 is CASSNRQESNQPQHF.

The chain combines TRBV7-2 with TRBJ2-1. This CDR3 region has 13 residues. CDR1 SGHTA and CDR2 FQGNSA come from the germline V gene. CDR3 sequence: CASSSDPSNEQFF.

CDR3 sequence: CASSFGDYGYTF. V usage is TRBV12-3 or TRBV12-4 and J usage is TRBJ1-2. The CDR3 is made up of 12 amino acids.